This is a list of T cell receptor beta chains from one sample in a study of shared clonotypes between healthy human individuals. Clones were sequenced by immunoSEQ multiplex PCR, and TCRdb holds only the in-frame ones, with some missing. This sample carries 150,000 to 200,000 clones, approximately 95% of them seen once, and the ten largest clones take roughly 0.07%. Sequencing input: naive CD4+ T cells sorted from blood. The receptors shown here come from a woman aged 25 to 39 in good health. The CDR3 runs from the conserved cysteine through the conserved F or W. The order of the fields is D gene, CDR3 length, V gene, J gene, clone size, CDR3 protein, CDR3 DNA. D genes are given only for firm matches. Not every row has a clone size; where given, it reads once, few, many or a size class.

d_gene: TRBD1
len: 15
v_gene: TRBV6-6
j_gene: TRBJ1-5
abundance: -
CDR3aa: CASSVRDSYNQPQHF
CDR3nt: TGTGCCAGCAGTGTACGGGACAGCTACAATCAGCCCCAGCATTTT

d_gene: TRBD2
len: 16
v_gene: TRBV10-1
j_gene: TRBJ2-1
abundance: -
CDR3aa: CASSESTSGRINEQFF
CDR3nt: TGCGCCAGCAGTGAGTCGACTAGCGGGAGAATCAATGAGCAGTTCTTC

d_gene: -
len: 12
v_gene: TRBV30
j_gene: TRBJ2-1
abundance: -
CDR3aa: CAWSSLSNEQFF
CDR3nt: TGTGCCTGGAGTTCCCTTTCCAATGAGCAGTTCTTC

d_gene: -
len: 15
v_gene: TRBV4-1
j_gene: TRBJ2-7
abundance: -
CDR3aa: CASSPPGLDPYEQYF
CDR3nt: TGCGCCAGCAGCCCCCCGGGGTTAGATCCCTACGAGCAGTACTTC

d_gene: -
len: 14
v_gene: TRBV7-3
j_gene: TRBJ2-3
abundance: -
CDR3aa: CASSSGHDTDTQYF
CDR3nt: TGTGCCAGCAGCTCGGGACATGACACAGATACGCAGTATTTT

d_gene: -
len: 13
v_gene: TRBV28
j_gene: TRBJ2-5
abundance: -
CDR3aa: CASSLILGLEQYF
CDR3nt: TGTGCCAGCAGTTTAATCTTGGGTTTAGAGCAGTACTTC

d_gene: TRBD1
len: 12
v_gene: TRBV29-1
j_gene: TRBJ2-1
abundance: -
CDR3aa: CSVRQGYNEQFF
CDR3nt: TGCAGCGTAAGACAGGGTTACAATGAGCAGTTCTTC

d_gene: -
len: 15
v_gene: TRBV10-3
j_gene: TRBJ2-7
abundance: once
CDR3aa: CAISESPQSSYEQYF
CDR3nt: TGTGCCATCAGTGAGTCGCCTCAGAGCTCCTACGAGCAGTACTTC

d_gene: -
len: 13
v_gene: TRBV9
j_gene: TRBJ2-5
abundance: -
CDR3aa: CASSVDFQETQYF
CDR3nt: TGTGCCAGCAGCGTAGACTTTCAAGAGACCCAGTACTTC

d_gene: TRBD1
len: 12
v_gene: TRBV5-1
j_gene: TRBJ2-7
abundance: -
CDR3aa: CASSTDRSEQYF
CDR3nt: TGCGCCAGCAGCACGGACAGGAGCGAGCAGTACTTC

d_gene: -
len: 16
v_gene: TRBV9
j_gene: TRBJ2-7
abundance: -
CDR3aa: CASSVGRGGYTYEQYF
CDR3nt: TGTGCCAGCAGCGTGGGCCGAGGAGGATACACCTACGAGCAGTACTTC

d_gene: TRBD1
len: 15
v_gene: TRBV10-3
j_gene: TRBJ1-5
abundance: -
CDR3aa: CAISEPNRGDQPQHF
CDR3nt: TGTGCCATCAGTGAGCCTAACAGGGGAGATCAGCCCCAGCATTTT